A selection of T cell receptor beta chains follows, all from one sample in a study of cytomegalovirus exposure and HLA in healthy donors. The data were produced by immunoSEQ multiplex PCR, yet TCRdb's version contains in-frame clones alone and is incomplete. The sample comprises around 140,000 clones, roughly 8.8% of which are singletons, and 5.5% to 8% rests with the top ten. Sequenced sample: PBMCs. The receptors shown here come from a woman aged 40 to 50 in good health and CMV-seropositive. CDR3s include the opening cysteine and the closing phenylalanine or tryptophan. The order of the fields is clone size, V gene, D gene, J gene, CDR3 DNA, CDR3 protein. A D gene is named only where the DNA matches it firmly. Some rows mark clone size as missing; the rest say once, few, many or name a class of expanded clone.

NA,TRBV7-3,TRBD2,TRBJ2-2,TGTGCCAGCAGCCCATATACTAGCGGGGGCACCGGGGAGCTGTTTTTT,CASSPYTSGGTGELFF
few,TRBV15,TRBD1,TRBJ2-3,TGTGCCACCAGCAGAGGCGCGGGACAGGGGACCCTTACCTCTACAGATACGCAGTATTTT,CATSRGAGQGTLTSTDTQYF
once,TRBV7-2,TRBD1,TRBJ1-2,TGTGCCAGCAGCTCCCCGGGACAGGGCTATGGCTACACCTTC,CASSSPGQGYGYTF
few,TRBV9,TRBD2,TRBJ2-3,TGTGCCAGCAGCGTAGAACGGGGGGGGCCCCCAGATACGCAGTATTTT,CASSVERGGPPDTQYF
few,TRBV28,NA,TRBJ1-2,TGTGCCAGCAGTGGCGTGAGGCTTGGCTACACCTTC,CASSGVRLGYTF
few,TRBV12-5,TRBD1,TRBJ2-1,TGTGCTAGTGGTGGACTACCGGGACAGGGGAACAATGAGCAGTTCTTC,CASGGLPGQGNNEQFF
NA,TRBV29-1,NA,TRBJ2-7,TGCAGCGTGGCGGTCCTTGCCTCCGAGCAGTACTTC,CSVAVLASEQYF
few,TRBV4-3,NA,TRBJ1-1,TGCGCCAGCAGCCTTCAGCGTAACACTGAAGCTTTCTTT,CASSLQRNTEAFF
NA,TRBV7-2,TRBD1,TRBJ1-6,TGTGCCAGCAGCTCGACCGGACAGGGGGCGAATTCACCCCTCCACTTT,CASSSTGQGANSPLHF
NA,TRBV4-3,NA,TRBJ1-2,TGCGCCAGCAGCCAAGGTCGTGACACCACTCGATACACCTTC,CASSQGRDTTRYTF
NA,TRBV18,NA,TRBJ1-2,TGTGCCAGCTCACCACCCGGCCGGGACTATGGCTACACCTTC,CASSPPGRDYGYTF
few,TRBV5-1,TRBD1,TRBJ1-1,TGCGCCAGCAGCTTGTATAGAACCAAACCGGGACAGATGAACACTGAAGCTTTCTTT,CASSLYRTKPGQMNTEAFF
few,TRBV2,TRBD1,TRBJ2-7,TGTGCCAGCAGTGCGCTGACAGGGGATGGCGAGCAGTACTTC,CASSALTGDGEQYF